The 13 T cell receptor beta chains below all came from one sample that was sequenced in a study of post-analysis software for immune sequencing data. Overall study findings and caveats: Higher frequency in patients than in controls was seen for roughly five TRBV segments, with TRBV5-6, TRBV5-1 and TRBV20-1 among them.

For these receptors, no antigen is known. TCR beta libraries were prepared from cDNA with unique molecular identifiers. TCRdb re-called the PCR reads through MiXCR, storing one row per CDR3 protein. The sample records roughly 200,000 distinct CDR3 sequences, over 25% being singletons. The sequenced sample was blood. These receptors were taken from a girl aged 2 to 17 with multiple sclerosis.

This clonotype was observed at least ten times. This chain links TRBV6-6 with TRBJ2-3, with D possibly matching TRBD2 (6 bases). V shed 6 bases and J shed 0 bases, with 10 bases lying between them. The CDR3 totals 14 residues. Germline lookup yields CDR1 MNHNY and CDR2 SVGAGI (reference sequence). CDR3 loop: CASRGGVSTDTQYF. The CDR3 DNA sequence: TGTGCCAGCAGGGGCGGGGTTAGCACAGATACGCAGTATTTT.

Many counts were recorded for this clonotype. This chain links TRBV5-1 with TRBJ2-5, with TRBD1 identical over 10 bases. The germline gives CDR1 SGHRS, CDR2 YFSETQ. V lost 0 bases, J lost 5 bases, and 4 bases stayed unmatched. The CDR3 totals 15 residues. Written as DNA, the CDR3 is TGCGCCAGCAGCTTGGCCGGACAGGGGGGCGAGACCCAGTACTTC. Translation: CASSLAGQGGETQYF.

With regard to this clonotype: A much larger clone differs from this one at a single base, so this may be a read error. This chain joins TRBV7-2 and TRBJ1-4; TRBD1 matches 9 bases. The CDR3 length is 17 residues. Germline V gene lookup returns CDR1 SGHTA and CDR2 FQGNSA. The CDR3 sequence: CASSRNRGPTTSEKLFF. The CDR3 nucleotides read TGTGCCAGCAGCCGGAACAGGGGGCCAACAACTAGTGAAAAACTGTTTTTT. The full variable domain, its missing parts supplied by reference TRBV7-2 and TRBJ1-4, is GAGVSQSPSNKVTEKGKDVELRCDPISGHTALYWYRQSLGQGLEFLIYFQGNSAPDKSGLPSDRFSAERTGGSVSTLTIQRTQQEDSAVYLCASSRNRGPTTSEKLFFGSGTQLSVL.

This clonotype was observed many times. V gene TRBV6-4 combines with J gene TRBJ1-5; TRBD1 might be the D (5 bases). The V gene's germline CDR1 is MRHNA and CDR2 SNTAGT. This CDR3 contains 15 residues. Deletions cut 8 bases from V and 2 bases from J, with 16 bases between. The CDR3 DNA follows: TGTGCCAGCCCCGGCAGGGTTGGGGGCAATCAGCCCCAGCATTTT. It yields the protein CASPGRVGGNQPQHF.

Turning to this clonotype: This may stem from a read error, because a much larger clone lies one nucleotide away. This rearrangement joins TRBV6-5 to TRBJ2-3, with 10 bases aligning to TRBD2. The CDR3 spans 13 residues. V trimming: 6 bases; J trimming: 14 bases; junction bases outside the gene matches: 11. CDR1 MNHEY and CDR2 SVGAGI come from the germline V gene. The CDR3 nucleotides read TGTGCCAGCAGATCTTTAGCGGGAGGTCCGCGGTATTTT. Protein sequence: CASRSLAGGPRYF.

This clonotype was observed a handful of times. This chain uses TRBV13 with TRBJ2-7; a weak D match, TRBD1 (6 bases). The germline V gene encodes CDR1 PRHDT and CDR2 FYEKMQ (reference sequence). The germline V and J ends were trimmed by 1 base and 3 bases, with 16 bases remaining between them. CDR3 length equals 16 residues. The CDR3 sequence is CASSLVDSQDFYEQYF. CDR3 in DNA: TGTGCCAGCAGCTTAGTGGACAGCCAGGATTTCTACGAGCAGTACTTC.

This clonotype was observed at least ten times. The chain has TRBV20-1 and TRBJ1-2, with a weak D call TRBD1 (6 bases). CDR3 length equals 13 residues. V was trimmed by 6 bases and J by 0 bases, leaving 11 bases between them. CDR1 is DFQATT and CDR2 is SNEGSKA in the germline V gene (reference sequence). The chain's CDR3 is CSAAGDTNYGYTF. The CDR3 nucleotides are TGCAGTGCAGCCGGGGACACTAACTATGGCTACACCTTC.

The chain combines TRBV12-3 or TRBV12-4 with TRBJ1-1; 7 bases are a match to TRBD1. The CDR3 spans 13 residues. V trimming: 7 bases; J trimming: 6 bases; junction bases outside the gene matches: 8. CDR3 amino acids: CASKSQGDSEAFF. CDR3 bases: TGTGCCAGCAAGAGCCAGGGGGACTCTGAAGCTTTCTTT.

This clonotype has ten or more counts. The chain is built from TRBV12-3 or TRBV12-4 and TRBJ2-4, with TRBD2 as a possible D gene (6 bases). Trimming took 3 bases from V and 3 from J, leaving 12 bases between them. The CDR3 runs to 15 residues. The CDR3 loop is CASSFRQGGKNIQYF. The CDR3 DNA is TGTGCCAGCAGTTTCCGGCAGGGAGGCAAAAACATTCAGTACTTC.

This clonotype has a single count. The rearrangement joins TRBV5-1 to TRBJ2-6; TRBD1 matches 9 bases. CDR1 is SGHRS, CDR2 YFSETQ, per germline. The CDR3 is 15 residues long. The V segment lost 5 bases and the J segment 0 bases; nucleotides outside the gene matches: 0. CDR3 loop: CASRGQGSGANVLTF. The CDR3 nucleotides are TGCGCCAGCAGGGGACAGGGCTCTGGGGCCAACGTCCTGACTTTC.

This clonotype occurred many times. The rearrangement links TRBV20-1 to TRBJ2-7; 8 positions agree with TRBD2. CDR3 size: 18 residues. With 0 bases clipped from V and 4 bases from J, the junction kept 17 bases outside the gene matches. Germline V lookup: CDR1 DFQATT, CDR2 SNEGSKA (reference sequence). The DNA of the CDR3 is TGCAGTGCTAGAGATCCGGGGGGGGGAAAGGCCTTTCCTTACGAGCAGTACTTC. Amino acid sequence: CSARDPGGGKAFPYEQYF.

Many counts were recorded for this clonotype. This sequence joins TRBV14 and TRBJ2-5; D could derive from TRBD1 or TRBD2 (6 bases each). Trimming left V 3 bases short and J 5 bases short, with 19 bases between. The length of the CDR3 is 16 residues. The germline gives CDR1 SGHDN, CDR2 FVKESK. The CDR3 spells CASSQSLGTGGETQYF. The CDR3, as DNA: TGTGCCAGCAGCCAGTCCTTAGGGACCGGGGGCGAGACCCAGTACTTC.

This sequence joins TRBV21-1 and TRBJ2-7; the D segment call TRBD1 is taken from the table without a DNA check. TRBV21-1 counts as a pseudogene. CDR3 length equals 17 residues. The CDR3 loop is CASSKVGRDRGKREQYF. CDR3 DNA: TGTGCCAGCAGCAAAGTGGGCCGAGACAGGGGGAAGCGCGAGCAGTACTTC.